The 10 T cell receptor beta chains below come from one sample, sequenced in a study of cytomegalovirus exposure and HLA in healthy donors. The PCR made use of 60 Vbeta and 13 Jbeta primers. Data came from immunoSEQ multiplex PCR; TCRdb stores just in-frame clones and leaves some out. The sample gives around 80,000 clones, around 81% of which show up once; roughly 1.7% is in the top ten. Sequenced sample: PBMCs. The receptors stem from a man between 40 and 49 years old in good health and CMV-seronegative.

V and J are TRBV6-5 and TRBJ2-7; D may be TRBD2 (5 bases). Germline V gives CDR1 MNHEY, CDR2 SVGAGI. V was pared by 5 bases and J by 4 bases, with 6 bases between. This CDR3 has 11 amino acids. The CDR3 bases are TGTGCCAGCAGTGGGGAGTACGAGCAGTACTTC. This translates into CASSGEYEQYF.

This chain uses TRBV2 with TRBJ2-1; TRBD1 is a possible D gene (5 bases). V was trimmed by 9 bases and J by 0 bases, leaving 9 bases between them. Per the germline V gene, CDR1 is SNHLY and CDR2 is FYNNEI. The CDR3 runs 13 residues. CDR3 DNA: TGTGCCAGTGATGACAGCTCCTACAATGAGCAGTTCTTC. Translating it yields CASDDSSYNEQFF.

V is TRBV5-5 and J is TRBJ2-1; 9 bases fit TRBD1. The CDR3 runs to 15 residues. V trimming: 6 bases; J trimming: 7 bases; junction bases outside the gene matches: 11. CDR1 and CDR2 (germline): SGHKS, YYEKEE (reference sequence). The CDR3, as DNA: TGTGCCAGCAACCTCAGAGACAGGGGGGAGAATGAGCAGTTCTTC. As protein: CASNLRDRGENEQFF.

CDR3 nucleotide sequence: TGCGCCAGCAGCCAAGATCGGGGAAGCGGGAGAGATACGCAGTATTTT. It codes for CASSQDRGSGRDTQYF. The chain employs TRBV4-1 and TRBJ2-3, with 8 bases identical to TRBD2. Per germline, CDR1 MGHRA and CDR2 YSYEKL. Trimming removed 0 bases from V and 5 bases from J; junction bases left unmatched: 7. The CDR3 totals 16 residues.

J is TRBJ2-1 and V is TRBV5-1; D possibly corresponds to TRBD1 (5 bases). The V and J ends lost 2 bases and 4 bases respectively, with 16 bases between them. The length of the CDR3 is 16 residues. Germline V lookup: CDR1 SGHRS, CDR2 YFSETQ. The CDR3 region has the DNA TGCGCCAGCAGCTTCCCGACAGTAGGGAAGTACAATGAGCAGTTCTTC. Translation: CASSFPTVGKYNEQFF.

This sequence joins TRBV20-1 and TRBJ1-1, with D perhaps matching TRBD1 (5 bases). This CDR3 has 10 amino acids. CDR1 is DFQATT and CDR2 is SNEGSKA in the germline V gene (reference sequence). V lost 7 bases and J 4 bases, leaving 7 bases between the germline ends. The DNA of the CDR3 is TGCAGTGTAGGGGCCACTGAAGCTTTCTTT. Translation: CSVGATEAFF.

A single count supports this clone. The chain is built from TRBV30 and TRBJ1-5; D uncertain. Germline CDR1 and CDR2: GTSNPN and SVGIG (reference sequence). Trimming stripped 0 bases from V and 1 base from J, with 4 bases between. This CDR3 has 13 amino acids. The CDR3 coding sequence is TGTGCCTGGAGTGTACAGAGCAATCAGCCCCAGCATTTT. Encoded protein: CAWSVQSNQPQHF.

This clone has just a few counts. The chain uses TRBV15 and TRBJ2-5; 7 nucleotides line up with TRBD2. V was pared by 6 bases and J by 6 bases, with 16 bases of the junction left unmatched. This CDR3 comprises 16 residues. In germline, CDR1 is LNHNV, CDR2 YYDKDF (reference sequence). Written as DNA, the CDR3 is TGTGCCACCAGAAACGTTCGGGGGGAGGGCCGAAAGACCCAGTACTTC. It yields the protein CATRNVRGEGRKTQYF.

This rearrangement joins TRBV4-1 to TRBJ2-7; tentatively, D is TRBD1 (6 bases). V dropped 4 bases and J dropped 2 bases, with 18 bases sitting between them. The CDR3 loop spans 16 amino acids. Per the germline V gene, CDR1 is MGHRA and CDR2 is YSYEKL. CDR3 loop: CASSLSFGDNPYEQYF. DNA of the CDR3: TGCGCCAGCAGCCTAAGCTTCGGGGACAACCCCTACGAGCAGTACTTC.

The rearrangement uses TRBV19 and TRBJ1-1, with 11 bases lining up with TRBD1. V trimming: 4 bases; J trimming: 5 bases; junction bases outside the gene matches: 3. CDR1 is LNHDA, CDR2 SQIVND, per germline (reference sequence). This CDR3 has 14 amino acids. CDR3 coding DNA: TGTGCCAGTAGTACCCGGGACAGGGGGACTGAAGCTTTCTTT. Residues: CASSTRDRGTEAFF.